This T cell receptor beta chain derives from a study of blood T cell repertoires in COVID-19. Study at large: Whether acute or convalescent, the COVID-19 samples came from the United States, Italy and Spain. Sample material is recorded as cDNA or gDNA derived from T cells, B-cell-depleted T cells, or PBMCs.

The data were produced by immunoSEQ multiplex PCR, yet TCRdb's version contains in-frame clones alone and is incomplete. Among 150,000 to 200,000 clones listed, roughly 80% were seen once. The sequence was obtained from a man in his fifties or sixties with COVID-19, enrolled during active disease. Material for sequencing was peripheral blood.

The CDR3 sequence: CASSLGPSGRMETQYF. CDR3 DNA: TGTGCCAGCAGCTTAGGCCCTAGCGGGAGGATGGAGACCCAGTACTTC. V gene TRBV7-3 combines with J gene TRBJ2-5, with 11 bases matching TRBD2. Germline assignment: CDR1 SGHTA and CDR2 FQGTGA. CDR3 size: 16 residues. Germline trimming cut 2 bases from V and 5 bases from J; bases unmatched to any gene: 7.